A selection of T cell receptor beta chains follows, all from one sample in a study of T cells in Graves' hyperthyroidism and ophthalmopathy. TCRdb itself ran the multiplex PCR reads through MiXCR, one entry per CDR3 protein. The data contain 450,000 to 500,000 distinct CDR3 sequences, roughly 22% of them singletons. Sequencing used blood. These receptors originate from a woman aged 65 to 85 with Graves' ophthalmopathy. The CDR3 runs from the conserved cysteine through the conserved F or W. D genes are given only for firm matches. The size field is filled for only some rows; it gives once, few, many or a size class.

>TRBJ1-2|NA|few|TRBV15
CATSRERVLNYGYTF
TGTGCCACCAGCAGAGAGAGGGTCTTAAACTATGGCTACACCTTC
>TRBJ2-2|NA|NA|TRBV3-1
CASSQANSPGELFF
TGTGCCAGCAGCCAAGCCAACTCTCCCGGGGAGCTGTTTTTT
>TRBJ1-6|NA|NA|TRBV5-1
CASSLERPPLHF
TGCGCCAGCAGCTTGGAACGACCACCCCTCCACTTT
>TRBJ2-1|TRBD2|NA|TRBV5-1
CASSLGSGSDNEQFF
TGCGCCAGCAGTTTAGGGAGCGGGAGTGACAATGAGCAGTTCTTC
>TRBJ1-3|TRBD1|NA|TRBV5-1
CASSLWDRTGNTIYF
TGCGCCAGCAGCTTGTGGGACAGGACTGGAAACACCATATATTTT
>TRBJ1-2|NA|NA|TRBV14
CASSQVAAWTF
TGTGCCAGCAGCCAAGTAGCAGCGTGGACCTTC
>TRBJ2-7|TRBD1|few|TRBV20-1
CSAKDRVSYEQYF
TGCAGTGCTAAGGACAGGGTGTCCTACGAGCAGTACTTC
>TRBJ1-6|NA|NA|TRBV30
CAWSGGLNSPLHF
TGTGCCTGGAGTGGGGGGCTTAATTCACCCCTCCACTTT
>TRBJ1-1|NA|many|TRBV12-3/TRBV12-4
CASSLRHEHTEAFF
TGTGCCAGCAGTTTAAGGCATGAGCACACTGAAGCTTTCTTT
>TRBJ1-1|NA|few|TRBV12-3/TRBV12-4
CASSLGLSCFF
TGTGCCAGCAGTCTGGGACTTTCTTGTTTCTTT
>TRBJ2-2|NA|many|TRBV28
CASSSSGPNTGELFF
TGTGCCAGCAGTTCCAGCGGGCCAAACACCGGGGAGCTGTTTTTT
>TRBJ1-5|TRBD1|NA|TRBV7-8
CASSLGTGPDQPQHF
TGTGCCAGCAGCTTAGGGACAGGGCCTGATCAGCCCCAGCATTTT
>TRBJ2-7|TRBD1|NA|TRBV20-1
CSAIGQGGDEQYF
TGCAGTGCTATCGGACAGGGCGGGGACGAGCAGTACTTC
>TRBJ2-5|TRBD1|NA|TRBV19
CASSTSGQGVETQYF
TGTGCCAGTAGTACCTCGGGACAGGGGGTAGAGACCCAGTACTTC
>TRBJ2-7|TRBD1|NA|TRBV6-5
CASSSWTGLGEQYF
TGTGCCAGCAGTTCGTGGACAGGATTAGGCGAGCAGTACTTC
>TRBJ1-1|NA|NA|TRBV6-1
CPTTGTPYTEAFF
TGTCCCACCACAGGGACTCCATACACTGAAGCTTTCTTT
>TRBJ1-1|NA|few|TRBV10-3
CAISESHGGGPEAFF
TGTGCCATCAGTGAGTCGCATGGGGGCGGCCCTGAAGCTTTCTTT
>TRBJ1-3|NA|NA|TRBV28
CASYPGAEARTIYF
TGTGCCAGCTACCCTGGGGCCGAGGCGAGGACCATATATTTT
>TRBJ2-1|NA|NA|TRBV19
CASSIDQRALTLPSSYNEQFF
TGTGCCAGTAGTATAGATCAACGGGCCCTCACCCTTCCTAGCTCCTACAATGAGCAGTTCTTC
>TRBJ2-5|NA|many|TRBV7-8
CASSSSLKETQYF
TGTGCCAGCAGCTCATCTTTGAAAGAGACCCAGTACTTC
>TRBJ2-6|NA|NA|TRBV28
CARPLFPGLRSSGANVLTF
TGTGCCAGACCTCTCTTCCCGGGACTTAGGTCTTCTGGGGCCAACGTCCTGACTTTC
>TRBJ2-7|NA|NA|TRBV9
CASSGGQGLHEQYF
TGTGCCAGCAGCGGCGGGCAGGGGCTCCACGAGCAGTACTTC
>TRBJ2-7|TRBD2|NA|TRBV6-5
CASSYGSGRAYEQYF
TGTGCCAGCAGTTACGGGAGCGGGAGGGCCTACGAGCAGTACTTC
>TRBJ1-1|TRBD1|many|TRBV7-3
CASSLYSGTGPNTEAFF
TGTGCCAGCAGCTTATATTCTGGGACAGGTCCGAACACTGAAGCTTTCTTT
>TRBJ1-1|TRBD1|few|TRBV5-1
CASSMGQGGTEAFF
TGCGCCAGCAGCATGGGACAGGGAGGCACTGAAGCTTTCTTT
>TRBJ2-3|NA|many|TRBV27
CASSLFLQSPPLRESTDTQYF
TGTGCCAGCAGTTTATTCCTACAGAGTCCCCCACTGCGGGAAAGCACAGATACGCAGTATTTT
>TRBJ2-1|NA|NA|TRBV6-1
CASSRTVNEQFF
TGTGCCAGCTCACGGACGGTCAATGAGCAGTTCTTC
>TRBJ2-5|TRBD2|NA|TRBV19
CASRLKTSGRRWETQYF
TGTGCCAGTAGATTAAAGACTAGCGGGAGGCGGTGGGAGACCCAGTACTTC
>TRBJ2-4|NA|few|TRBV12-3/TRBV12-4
CASSRGTLQYF
TGTGCCAGCAGCCGGGGAACCCTTCAGTACTTC
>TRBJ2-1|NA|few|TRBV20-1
CSATPNSPYNEQFF
TGCAGTGCTACCCCCAACAGCCCCTACAATGAGCAGTTCTTC
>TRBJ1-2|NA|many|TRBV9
CASSDFAGYRYGYTF
TGTGCCAGCAGCGACTTCGCAGGGTATCGGTATGGCTACACCTTC
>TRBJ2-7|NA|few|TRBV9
CASSVALGQTYEQYF
TGTGCCAGCAGCGTAGCTCTCGGACAGACCTACGAGCAGTACTTC
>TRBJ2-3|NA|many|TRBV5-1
CASSLAPGERSWTDTQYF
TGCGCCAGCAGCTTGGCACCAGGGGAACGATCTTGGACAGATACGCAGTATTTT
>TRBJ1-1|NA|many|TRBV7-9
CASSPGRAEAFF
TGTGCCAGCAGCCCGGGGAGAGCTGAAGCTTTCTTT
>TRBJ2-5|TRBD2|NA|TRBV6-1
CASTAPGGIGQETQYF
TGTGCCAGCACTGCCCCGGGGGGTATCGGGCAAGAGACCCAGTACTTC
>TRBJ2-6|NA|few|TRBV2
CASSEDPGANVLTF
TGTGCCAGCAGTGAGGACCCTGGGGCCAACGTCCTGACTTTC
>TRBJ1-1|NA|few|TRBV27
CASSFTLANTEAFF
TGTGCCAGCAGTTTTACTCTGGCAAACACTGAAGCTTTCTTT
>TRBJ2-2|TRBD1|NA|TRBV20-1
CSARQGAGELFF
TGCAGTGCTAGACAGGGGGCCGGGGAGCTGTTTTTT
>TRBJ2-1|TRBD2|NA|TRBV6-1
CASSPSGRASNEQFF
TGTGCCAGCAGTCCTAGCGGGAGGGCCTCCAATGAGCAGTTCTTC
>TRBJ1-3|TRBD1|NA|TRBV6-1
CASSSGQGGSGNTIYF
TGTGCCAGCAGCTCGGGACAGGGGGGCTCTGGAAACACCATATATTTT